This T cell receptor (beta chain) was sequenced for a study of tissue T cells after allogeneic stem cell transplantation. The method was immunoSEQ multiplex PCR; TCRdb's version includes in-frame clones alone and lacks a portion of them. The sample includes approximately 12,000 clones, approximately 70% of them seen just once. Retrospectively chosen non-transplant comparators had other cancers and at least five gastrointestinal samples, without known gastrointestinal disease. The germline gives CDR1 SGHVS, CDR2 FQNEAQ. This CDR3 has 17 amino acids. V was shortened by 1 base and J by 1 base, with 15 bases between the two germline ends. Whole-study findings and limits: Alloreactivity or antigen specificity of tissue TCRs was not determined; some clones might be host cells.

As concerns this clone: Its antigen is undetermined.

The TCR comes from a woman aged 18-55 years with breast cancer. This sequence joins TRBV7-8 and TRBJ2-3; TRBD2 might be the D (7 bases). The sample here was tissue from the right colon, taken at autopsy. Here the CDR3 reads CASSLGGGGRGTDTQYF. Written as DNA, the CDR3 is TGTGCCAGCAGCTTAGGCGGGGGCGGGCGAGGCACAGATACGCAGTATTTT.